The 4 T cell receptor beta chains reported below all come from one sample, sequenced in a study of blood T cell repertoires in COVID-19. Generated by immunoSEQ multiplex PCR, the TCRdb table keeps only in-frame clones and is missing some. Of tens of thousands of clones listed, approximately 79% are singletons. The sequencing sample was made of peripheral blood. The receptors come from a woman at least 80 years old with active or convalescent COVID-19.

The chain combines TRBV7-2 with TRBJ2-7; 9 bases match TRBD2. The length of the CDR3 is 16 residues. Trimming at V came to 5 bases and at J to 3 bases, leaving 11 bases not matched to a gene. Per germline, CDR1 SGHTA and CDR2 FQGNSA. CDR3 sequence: CASSPQRGAVSYEQYF. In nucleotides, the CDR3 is TGTGCCAGCAGCCCACAGCGGGGGGCCGTCAGCTACGAGCAGTACTTC.

The CDR3, as DNA: TGTGCCAGCAGCTTACAGGGGGGAACTGAAGCTTTCTTT. It codes for CASSLQGGTEAFF. The chain uses TRBV11-3 and TRBJ1-1, with TRBD1 matching 7 bases. After removal of 2 bases from V and 5 bases from J, the junction contained 2 bases not matched to a gene. Per the germline V gene, CDR1 is SGHNT and CDR2 is YENEEA. The CDR3 runs 13 residues.

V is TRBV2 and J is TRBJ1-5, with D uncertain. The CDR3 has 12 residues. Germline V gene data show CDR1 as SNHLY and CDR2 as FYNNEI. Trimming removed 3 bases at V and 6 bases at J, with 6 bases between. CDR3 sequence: CASSERGQPQHF. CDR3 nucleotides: TGTGCCAGCAGTGAGCGGGGTCAGCCCCAGCATTTT.

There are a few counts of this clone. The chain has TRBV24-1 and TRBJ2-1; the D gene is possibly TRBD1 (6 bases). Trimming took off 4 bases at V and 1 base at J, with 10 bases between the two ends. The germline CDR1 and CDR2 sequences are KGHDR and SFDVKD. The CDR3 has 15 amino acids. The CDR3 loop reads CATSEQQGSYNEQFF. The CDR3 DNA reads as TGTGCCACCAGTGAACAACAGGGATCCTACAATGAGCAGTTCTTC.